Below, one T cell receptor beta chain is given with its context. Its antigen remains unidentified. The record originates from a study of shared clonotypes between healthy human individuals. Study details: Each donor's CD8 memory used one plate, CD8 naive two, each CD4 subset three.

Here immunoSEQ multiplex PCR was the method, and the copy in TCRdb shows in-frame clones only, minus some. The sample holds approximately 640,000 clones; approximately 75% are singletons and the top ten take 1.8%. This CDR3 has 15 amino acids. The germline V gene encodes CDR1 MDHEN and CDR2 SYDVKM. V was cut by 2 bases and J by 4 bases, with 11 bases left in between. Study results and caveats: Richness estimates generally favored naive over memory subsets. Collection of samples was limited to blood; tissue repertoires likely differ. Non-shared clonotypes had lower generation probabilities than clonotypes shared by all four sorted-subset donors.

Input material: memory CD4+ T cells sorted from blood. The subset here: CD45RA-negative fraction. The chain carries TRBV28 and TRBJ2-2, with a possible D match to TRBD2 (6 bases). The source of this sequence is a woman in her twenties or thirties in good health. Written as DNA, the CDR3 is TGTGCCAGCAGTTTAGCGGGACGGAGCACCGGGGAGCTGTTTTTT. Translating it yields CASSLAGRSTGELFF.